The present entry profiles one TCR beta chain with its context. This record belongs to a study of blood T cell repertoires in COVID-19. Study context: COVID-19 samples, acute and convalescent, were from the United States, Italy and Spain. The cDNA or gDNA used as material had been derived from T cells, B-cell-depleted T cells, or PBMCs.

Participant-reported clinical history was the basis for cohort assignment. Germline V gives CDR1 MNHEY, CDR2 SVGAGI. The CDR3 contains 13 residues. V dropped 5 bases and J dropped 7 bases, with 15 bases sitting between them. Assay: immunoSEQ multiplex PCR; the TCRdb copy retains only in-frame clones and omits some. The data contain about 440,000 clones, about 85% of them singletons. Sequenced input: PBMCs or T cells enriched from blood (not recorded which). The chain carries TRBV6-5 and TRBJ2-7; a weak D match, TRBD1 (5 bases). The receptor was isolated from a woman between 18 and 30 years old with acute COVID-19. The CDR3: CASSRARVGEQYF. The CDR3 DNA follows: TGTGCCAGCAGTCGTGCCAGGGTGGGAGAGCAGTACTTC.